This entry lists 15 T cell receptor beta chains sequenced from one sample in a study of cytomegalovirus exposure and HLA in healthy donors. Both 60 Vbeta primers and 13 Jbeta primers went into the PCR. Method: immunoSEQ multiplex PCR; TCRdb's copy keeps in-frame clones and lacks some. The sample holds approximately 140,000 clones; almost 85% are singletons and the top ten take 1.5% to 2.5%. Sequenced: PBMCs. The receptors were gathered from a woman between 40 and 55 years old in good health and CMV-seronegative.

This rearrangement joins TRBV7-6 to TRBJ2-1, with D maybe TRBD2 (6 bases). CDR3 length: 14 amino acids. Trimming cost V 5 bases and J 9 bases, with 17 bases left between them. Germline V CDR1 and CDR2: SGHVS, FNYEAQ. CDR3 residues: CASSRPGPGGEQFF. In DNA, the CDR3 is TGTGCCAGCAGCCGACCGGGGCCCGGGGGTGAGCAGTTCTTC.

Only a few counts were recorded for this clone. The V call is TRBV7-3, the J call TRBJ2-1; 12 nucleotides match TRBD2. CDR1 SGHTA and CDR2 FQGTGA come from the germline V gene. The CDR3 contains 16 residues. Unmatched junction bases numbered 5, after V lost 1 base and J lost 7 bases. Here the CDR3 reads CASSLSATSGRNEQFF. The CDR3 region has the DNA TGTGCCAGCAGCTTAAGCGCGACTAGCGGGAGAAATGAGCAGTTCTTC.

The rearrangement uses TRBV28 and TRBJ2-1; D is possibly TRBD2 (5 bases). The CDR3 has 14 amino acids. Per germline, CDR1 MDHEN and CDR2 SYDVKM. The V and J ends lost 5 bases and 4 bases respectively, with 12 bases between them. The CDR3, as DNA: TGTGCCAGCAGTCTGCGGGCGTCTTACAATGAGCAGTTCTTC. Its translation is CASSLRASYNEQFF.

V usage is TRBV6-5 and J usage is TRBJ2-3, with D perhaps matching TRBD1 (5 bases). V was cut by 6 bases and J by 2 bases, with 9 bases left in between. The germline gives CDR1 MNHEY, CDR2 SVGAGI. This CDR3 has 13 residues. The CDR3 DNA is TGTGCCAGCAGCAAACAGGTCACAGATACGCAGTATTTT. Its protein is CASSKQVTDTQYF.

This clone was counted a few times. V gene TRBV30 combines with J gene TRBJ2-7; 15 nucleotides match TRBD2. Germline-derived CDR1 and CDR2 are GTSNPN and SVGIG (reference sequence). J lost 9 bases, V lost 2 bases, and 2 bases had no gene match. This CDR3 region has 13 residues. CDR3 residues: CAWSPGLAGGQYF. The CDR3 coding sequence is TGTGCCTGGAGTCCGGGACTAGCGGGAGGGCAGTACTTC.

The count of this clone is one. V usage is TRBV6-1 and J usage is TRBJ2-3, with 14 bases matching TRBD2. This CDR3 contains 16 residues. From germline, CDR1 is MNHNS and CDR2 SASEGT. V lost 3 bases and J lost 4; bases outside the gene matches: 3. CDR3 sequence reads: CASSEGLAGVADTQYF. The CDR3 region has the DNA TGTGCCAGCAGTGAGGGACTAGCGGGAGTCGCAGATACGCAGTATTTT.

V and J are TRBV5-4 and TRBJ1-1, with 8 positions matching TRBD1. The germline V gene has CDR1 SGHNT and CDR2 YYREEE (reference sequence). V dropped 4 bases and J dropped 12; count of bases not matched to a gene: 8. The CDR3 runs 12 residues. In nucleotides, the CDR3 is TGTGCCAGCAGCGTAGACAGGGGTTTTACTTTCTTT. Its translation is CASSVDRGFTFF. Supplemented by reference TRBV5-4 and TRBJ1-1, the full variable domain reads ETGVTQSPTHLIKTRGQQVTLRCSSQSGHNTVSWYQQALGQGPQFIFQYYREEENGRGNFPPRFSGLQFPNYSSELNVNALELDDSALYLCASSVDRGFTFFGQGTRLTVV.

The chain uses TRBV9 and TRBJ1-2, with no clear D. Germline CDR1 is SGDLS and CDR2 is YYNGEE. The CDR3 has 12 amino acids. Trimming pared 2 bases from V and 1 base from J, leaving 3 bases between. The CDR3 coding sequence is TGTGCCAGCAGCGTCATTAACTATGGCTACACCTTC. Translating it yields CASSVINYGYTF.

The rearrangement links TRBV6-6 to TRBJ1-2, with 9 bases that match TRBD1. The germline CDR1 and CDR2 sequences are MNHNY and SVGAGI (reference sequence). This CDR3 contains 13 residues. The trim removed 5 bases at V and 8 bases at J, leaving 6 bases unmatched. CDR3 in amino acids: CASSLDRGIGYTF. The DNA of the CDR3 is TGTGCCAGCAGTCTCGACAGGGGGATCGGCTACACCTTC.

This chain connects TRBV27 to TRBJ2-7, with 8 positions matching TRBD1. There are 15 residues in the CDR3. Per the germline V gene, CDR1 is MNHEY and CDR2 is SMNVEV (reference sequence). The ends lost 1 base at V and 4 bases at J; junction bases unmatched: 6. The CDR3 here is CASSLLQGARYEQYF. The CDR3 nucleotides are TGTGCCAGCAGTTTATTGCAGGGGGCGAGGTACGAGCAGTACTTC.

The V call is TRBV28, the J call TRBJ2-5; D possibly corresponds to TRBD1 (5 bases). V was clipped by 4 bases and J by 11 bases, with 11 bases between them. The CDR3 has 11 residues. Germline assignment: CDR1 MDHEN and CDR2 SYDVKM. The CDR3 DNA reads TGTGCCAGCAGTTGGGGCCAGGAGCAGTACTTC. Protein product: CASSWGQEQYF.

This rearrangement joins TRBV29-1 to TRBJ2-7, with 7 bases lining up with TRBD1. CDR3 length equals 13 residues. The trim removed 7 bases at V and 7 bases at J, leaving 13 bases unmatched. Per germline, CDR1 SQVTM and CDR2 ANQGSEA. The CDR3 bases are TGCAGCGCAAACCAAAACAGGGGTGGGGAGCAGTACTTC. It yields the protein CSANQNRGGEQYF.

This sequence joins TRBV4-3 and TRBJ1-2, with 7 bases aligning to TRBD1. The germline V gene has CDR1 LGHNA and CDR2 YSLEER. This CDR3 comprises 14 residues. The J segment lost 7 bases and the V segment lost 1 base, leaving 6 bases of the junction unmatched. The CDR3 reads CASSQVHQGVGYTF. DNA for the CDR3: TGCGCCAGCAGCCAAGTTCACCAGGGGGTTGGCTACACCTTC.

Details on this clone: The sample holds other DNA sequences that translate to the same CDR3. This chain joins TRBV14 and TRBJ2-3; tentative D call: TRBD1 (5 bases). Germline V gives CDR1 SGHDN, CDR2 FVKESK. V lost 2 bases and J 2 bases, leaving 14 bases between the germline ends. CDR3 size: 16 residues. The CDR3 protein is CASSQRTDSPTDTQYF. The CDR3 DNA follows: TGTGCCAGCAGCCAACGTACAGACAGCCCCACAGATACGCAGTATTTT.

The CDR3 loop is CASSLLPVNTEAFF. In DNA form, the CDR3 reads TGTGCCAGCAGTTTATTGCCGGTGAACACTGAAGCTTTCTTT. The chain recombines TRBV28 with TRBJ1-1; D uncertain. CDR1 and CDR2 from the germline V gene are MDHEN and SYDVKM. The CDR3 is 14 amino acids. Trimming cost V 1 base and J 0 bases, with 6 bases left between them.